The entry below describes one T cell receptor beta chain. Its specificity is unknown. The source of the sample is a study of T cell responses to AZD1222 COVID-19 vaccine. Study findings and constraints: The span of vaccine-associated CD4 TCRs extended across spike, with dominance at 160-218 and 743-854. Baseline testing showed seropositivity in only a handful of AZD1222 recipients. Nearly half of spike-specific TCRs reportedly target unmutated variant regions. Most donors were white British and more were female, and clonal diversity was possibly underestimated.

Sequencing was performed with immunoSEQ multiplex PCR; in TCRdb, only in-frame clones are kept and a portion is missing. The table records approximately 180,000 clones, over 85% of them present only once. The sequenced sample was peripheral blood, obtained 28 days after the second dose of the MenACWY control vaccine. The sequence derives from an adult who received the MenACWY meningococcal vaccine as a control.

The CDR3 region has the DNA TGTGCCAGTAGTATAGTAACGTTTGTCGGGGGGCTCGAGCAGTACTTC. This codes for CASSIVTFVGGLEQYF. This chain joins TRBV19 and TRBJ2-7, with D tentatively TRBD2 (7 bases). Germline CDR1 is LNHDA and CDR2 is SQIVND (reference sequence). V dropped 1 base and J dropped 6 bases, with 19 bases sitting between them. This CDR3 has 16 residues.